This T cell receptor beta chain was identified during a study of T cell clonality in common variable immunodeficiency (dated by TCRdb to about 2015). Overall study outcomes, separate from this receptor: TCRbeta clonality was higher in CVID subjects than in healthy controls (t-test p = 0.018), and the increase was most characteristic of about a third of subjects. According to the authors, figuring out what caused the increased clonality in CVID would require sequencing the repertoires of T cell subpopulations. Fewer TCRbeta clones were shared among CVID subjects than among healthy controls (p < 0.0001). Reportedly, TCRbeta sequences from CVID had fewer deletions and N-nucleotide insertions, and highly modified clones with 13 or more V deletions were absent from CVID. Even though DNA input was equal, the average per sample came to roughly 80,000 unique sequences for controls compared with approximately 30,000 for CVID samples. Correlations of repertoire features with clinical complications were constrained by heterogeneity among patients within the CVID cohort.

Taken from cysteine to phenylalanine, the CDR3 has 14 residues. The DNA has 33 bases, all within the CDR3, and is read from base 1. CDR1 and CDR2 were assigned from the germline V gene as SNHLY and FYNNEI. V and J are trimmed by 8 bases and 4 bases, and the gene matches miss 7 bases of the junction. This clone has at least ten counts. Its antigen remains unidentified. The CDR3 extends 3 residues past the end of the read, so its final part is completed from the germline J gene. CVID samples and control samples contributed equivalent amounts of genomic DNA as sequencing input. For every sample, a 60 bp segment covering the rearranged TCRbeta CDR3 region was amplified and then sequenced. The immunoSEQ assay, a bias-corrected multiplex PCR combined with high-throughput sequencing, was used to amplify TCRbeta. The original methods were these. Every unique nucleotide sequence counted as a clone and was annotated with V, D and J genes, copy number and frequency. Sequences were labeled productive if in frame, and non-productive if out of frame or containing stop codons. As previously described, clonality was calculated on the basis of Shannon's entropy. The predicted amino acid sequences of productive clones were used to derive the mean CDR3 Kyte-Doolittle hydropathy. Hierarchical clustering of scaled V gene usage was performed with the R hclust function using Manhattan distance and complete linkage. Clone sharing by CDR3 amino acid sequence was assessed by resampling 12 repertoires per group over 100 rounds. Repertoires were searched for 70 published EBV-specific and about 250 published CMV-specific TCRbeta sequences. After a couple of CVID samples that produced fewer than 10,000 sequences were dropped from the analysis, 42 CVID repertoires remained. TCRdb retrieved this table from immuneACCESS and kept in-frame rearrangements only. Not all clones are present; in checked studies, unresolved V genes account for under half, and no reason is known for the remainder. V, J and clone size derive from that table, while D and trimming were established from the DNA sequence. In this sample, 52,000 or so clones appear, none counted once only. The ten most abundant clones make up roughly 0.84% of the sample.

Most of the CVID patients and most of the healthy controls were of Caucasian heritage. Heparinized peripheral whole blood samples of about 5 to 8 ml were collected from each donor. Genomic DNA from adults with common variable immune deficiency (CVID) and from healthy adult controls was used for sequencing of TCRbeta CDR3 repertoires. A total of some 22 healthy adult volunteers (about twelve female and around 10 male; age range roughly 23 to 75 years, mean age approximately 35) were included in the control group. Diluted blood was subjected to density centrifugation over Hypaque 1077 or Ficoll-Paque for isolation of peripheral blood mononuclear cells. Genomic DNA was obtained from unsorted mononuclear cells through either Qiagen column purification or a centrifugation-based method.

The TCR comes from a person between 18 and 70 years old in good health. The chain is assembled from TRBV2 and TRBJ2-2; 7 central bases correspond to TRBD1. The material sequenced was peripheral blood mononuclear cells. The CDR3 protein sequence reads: CASDRTGITGELFF. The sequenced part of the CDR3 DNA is TGTGCCAGCGATAGGACAGGTATCACCGGGGAG.